This T cell receptor (beta chain) is from a study of T cells in Graves' hyperthyroidism and ophthalmopathy (dated by TCRdb to the late 2010s). Looking at the study overall: Peripheral blood was sampled at the time of initial diagnosis, prior to any treatment. An independent validation cohort of under 20 hyperthyroidism patients and over 15 patients who later progressed to ophthalmopathy tested prospective prediction of ophthalmopathy. The approximately 97 discovery patients were randomly divided into training and test sets at a 7:3 ratio. According to the paper, TCR Vbeta CDR3 sequencing was carried out on roughly 130 peripheral blood samples, which came from 40 to 45 ophthalmopathy, approximately 78 hyperthyroidism and some 17 progressor patients. Following sampling, methimazole starting at 30 mg daily was given to hyperthyroidism patients, and high-dose intravenous methylprednisolone was given to ophthalmopathy patients. In about 6 Graves' hyperthyroidism patients, the study also compared T-cell repertoires from thyroid tissue with T-cell repertoires from blood. TCR V-J signatures able to tell the groups apart were searched for in a discovery cohort of approximately 95 patients, of whom over 40 had Graves' ophthalmopathy and roughly 57 had stable Graves' hyperthyroidism. The investigation overall reported the following: Most expanded thyroid clonotypes (frequency above 0.001) were also found in blood, which suggests that blood repertoires may mirror thyroid immune responses. In validation, the model predicted progression to ophthalmopathy a median of 6.5 months before onset, with 70% to 71% sensitivity and 72.22% specificity. No statistical method was used to fix the sample size in advance, and group allocation was not hidden from the investigators. In cross-validation, a model built on a 13 V-J signature told ophthalmopathy apart from stable hyperthyroidism with 87.88% sensitivity and approximately 81% specificity, and in testing the same model reached 80%/75%.

Taken from the germline V gene (reference sequence), the CDR1 and CDR2 loops are SEHNR and FQNEAQ. Trimming leaves V shorter by 4 bases and J shorter by 3 bases, with the junction holding 13 bases beyond the gene matches. The CDR3 runs 17 residues from the cysteine to the phenylalanine. The entry retains the CDR3 DNA only, 51 bases that are in frame from base 1. Stable Graves' hyperthyroidism was defined as no progression to ophthalmopathy during 18 months of follow-up. Hyperthyroidism patients were aged 18 to 65 years and newly diagnosed, with disease duration of less than 2 months. The study excluded patients with uncontrolled infections, other autoimmune diseases, pregnancy or lactation. Diagnoses were established on the basis of clinical symptoms, serum thyroxine and TRAb, thyroid ultrasound, and orbital computed tomography. PBMCs were isolated from around 10 ml of fresh peripheral blood by Ficoll-Paque density gradient centrifugation. Total RNA was extracted using Trizol reagent, and RNA quality was assessed on an Agilent 2100 Bioanalyzer.

The table lists this clonotype with a few counts. What antigen it recognizes has not been identified. No base-level quality is on record; no much larger clone is a single base apart. TCR beta CDR3 regions were amplified from RNA transcripts. A first-round RT-PCR of the TCR CDR3 used the HTBI primer set with the Qiagen OneStep RT-PCR kit. A second multiplex PCR round built the libraries, followed by size selection and purification. Sequencing of the libraries was done on an Illumina HiSeq2000 using paired-end 100 bp reads. Processing in the source paper ran as follows. SOAPnuke was used to process the raw data, with reads discarded if the reads contained adapters or uncalled bases, had a mean Phred below 15, or lacked an exact constant-primer or identifier match. High-quality paired reads were merged with COPE v1.2.5, and unique nucleotide sequences were defined as clonotypes. MiTCR v1.1 was used to align clonotypes to the IMGT TRBV, TRBD and TRBJ reference segments. Analysis was restricted to V-J combinations with a frequency above 0.0001, which covered roughly 99% of repertoires. The TCS score was defined as the ratio of F50 (clonal expansion) to E x V (chaos), calculated using BLOSUM62-based TCRdist between CDR3 peptides within each V-J. Welch's t-statistics and random forest reduced 450 to 600 V-J features to roughly 13, which were used in a naive Bayes classifier (R e1071). The raw public reads went through TCRdb reprocessing: fastp at Q25, MiXCR clone calling, in-frame beta chains kept. Rows are unified per CDR3 protein, each entry keeping the most common DNA and genes. The V and J calls follow TCRdb's processing rather than the paper's. The sample records roughly 400,000 distinct CDR3 sequences, roughly 25% of which are singletons. Less than 85% of the sample belongs to the ten largest clones.

The sequenced sample consisted of blood. The chain is encoded by TRBV7-9 joined to TRBJ2-7; TRBD2 fits 9 bases in the junction. This sequence originates from a man aged 50 to 59 with Graves' hyperthyroidism. The CDR3: CASSSHNLAGVSYEQYF. The bases are TGTGCCAGCAGCTCGCATAATTTAGCGGGAGTTAGCTACGAGCAGTACTTC.